The T cell receptor (beta chain) described here comes from a study of OX40 agonist ivuxolimab in advanced cancers. Measured with immunoSEQ multiplex PCR; TCRdb has only the in-frame clones, and not every one. The sample carries about 79,000 clones, more than 65% recorded once. Germline V gene lookup returns CDR1 ENHRY and CDR2 SYGVKD. V was trimmed by 5 bases and J by 2 bases, leaving 19 bases between them. This CDR3 region has 16 residues. Comments on this clone: Its antigen is as yet unknown.

Study results and caveats: With doses of 0.1-3.0 mg/kg, partial responders showed among the lowest clonal expansion.

The source is an adult with an advanced solid tumor such as melanoma, head and neck, liver or kidney cancer. The V call is TRBV10-3, the J call TRBJ2-7; possibly TRBD1 for D (6 bases). Sequences were derived from CD4+ or CD8+ T cells sorted from blood, sampled in a trial of the OX40 agonist ivuxolimab. In DNA, the CDR3 is TGTGCCATCAGTTCCCTACAGGGTGGGAGTCCCTACGAGCAGTACTTC. Its protein product is CAISSLQGGSPYEQYF.